The present T cell receptor beta chain was sequenced within a study of blood T cell repertoires in COVID-19. In the study overall: COVID-19 samples, acute and convalescent, were from the United States, Italy and Spain. T cells, B-cell-depleted T cells, or PBMCs supplied cDNA or gDNA.

The table came from immunoSEQ multiplex PCR; TCRdb's copy has only in-frame clones and leaves some out. The data hold about 350,000 clones, with about 92% observed a single time. Seattle's cohort entered during active infection and was followed longitudinally. The material sequenced was peripheral blood. This TCR was recovered from a woman aged 55-70 years with COVID-19, enrolled during active disease.

CDR3 sequence (DNA): TGCGCCAGCAGCCAAGATACAGTAACAAATTCACCCCTCCACTTT. Its protein is CASSQDTVTNSPLHF. The J gene is TRBJ1-6, the V gene TRBV4-1; no reliable D call. Trimming left V 0 bases short and J 7 bases short, with 10 bases between. CDR1 and CDR2 (germline): MGHRA, YSYEKL. The CDR3 loop spans 15 amino acids.